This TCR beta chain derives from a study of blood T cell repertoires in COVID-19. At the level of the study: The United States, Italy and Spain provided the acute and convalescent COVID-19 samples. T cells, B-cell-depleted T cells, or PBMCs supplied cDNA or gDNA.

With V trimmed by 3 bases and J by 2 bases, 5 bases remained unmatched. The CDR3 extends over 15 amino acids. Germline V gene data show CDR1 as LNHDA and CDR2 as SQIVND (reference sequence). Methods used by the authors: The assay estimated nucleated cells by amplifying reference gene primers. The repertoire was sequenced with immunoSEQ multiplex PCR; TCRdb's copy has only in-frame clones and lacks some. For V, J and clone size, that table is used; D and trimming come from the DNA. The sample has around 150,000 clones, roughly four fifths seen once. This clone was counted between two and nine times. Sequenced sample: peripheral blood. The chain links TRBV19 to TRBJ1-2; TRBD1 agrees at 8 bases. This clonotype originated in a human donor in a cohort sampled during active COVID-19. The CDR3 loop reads CASSMRQGPNYGYTF. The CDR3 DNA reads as TGTGCCAGTAGTATGAGACAGGGGCCAAACTATGGCTACACCTTC.